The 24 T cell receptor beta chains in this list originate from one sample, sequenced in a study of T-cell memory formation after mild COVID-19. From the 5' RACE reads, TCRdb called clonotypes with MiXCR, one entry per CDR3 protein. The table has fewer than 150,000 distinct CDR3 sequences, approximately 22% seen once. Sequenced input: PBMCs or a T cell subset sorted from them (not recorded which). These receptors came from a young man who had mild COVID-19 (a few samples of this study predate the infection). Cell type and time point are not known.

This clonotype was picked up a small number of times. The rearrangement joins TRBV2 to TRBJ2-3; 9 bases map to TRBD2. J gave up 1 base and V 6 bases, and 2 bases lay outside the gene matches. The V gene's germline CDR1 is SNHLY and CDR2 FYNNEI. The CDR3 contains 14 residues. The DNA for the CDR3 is TGTGCCAGCAGGGCTAGCGGGGGCACAGATACGCAGTATTTT. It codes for CASRASGGTDTQYF.

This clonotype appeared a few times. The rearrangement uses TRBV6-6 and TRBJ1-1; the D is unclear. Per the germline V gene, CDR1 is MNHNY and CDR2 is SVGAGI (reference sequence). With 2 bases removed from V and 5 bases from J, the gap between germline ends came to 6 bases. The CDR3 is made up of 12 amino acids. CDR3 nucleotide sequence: TGTGCCAGCAGTTACGGGCGGACTGAAGCTTTCTTT. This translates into CASSYGRTEAFF.

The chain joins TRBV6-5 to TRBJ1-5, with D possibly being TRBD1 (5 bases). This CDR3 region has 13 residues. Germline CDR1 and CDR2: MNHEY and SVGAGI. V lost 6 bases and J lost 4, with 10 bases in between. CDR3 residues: CASSTGRNQPQHF. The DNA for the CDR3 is TGTGCCAGCAGCACGGGACGAAATCAGCCCCAGCATTTT.

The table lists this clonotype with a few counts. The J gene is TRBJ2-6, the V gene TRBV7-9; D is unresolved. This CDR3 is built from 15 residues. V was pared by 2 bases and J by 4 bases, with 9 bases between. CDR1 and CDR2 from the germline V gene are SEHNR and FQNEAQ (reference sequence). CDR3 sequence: CASSLTPPGANVLTF. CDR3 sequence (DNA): TGTGCCAGCAGCTTAACCCCACCGGGGGCCAACGTCCTGACTTTC.

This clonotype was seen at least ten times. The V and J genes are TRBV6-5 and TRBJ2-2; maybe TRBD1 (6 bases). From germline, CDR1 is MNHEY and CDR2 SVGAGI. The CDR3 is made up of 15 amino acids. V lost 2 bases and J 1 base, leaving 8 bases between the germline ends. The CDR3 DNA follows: TGTGCCAGCAGTTACGGACAGATGAACACCGGGGAGCTGTTTTTT. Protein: CASSYGQMNTGELFF.

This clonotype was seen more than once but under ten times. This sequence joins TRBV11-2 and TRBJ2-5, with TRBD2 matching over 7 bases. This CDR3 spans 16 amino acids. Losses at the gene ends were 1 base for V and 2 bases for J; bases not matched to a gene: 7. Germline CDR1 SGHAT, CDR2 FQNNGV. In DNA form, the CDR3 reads TGTGCCAGCAGCTTAGGAGCGGGACCCGGACAAGAGACCCAGTACTTC. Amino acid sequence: CASSLGAGPGQETQYF.

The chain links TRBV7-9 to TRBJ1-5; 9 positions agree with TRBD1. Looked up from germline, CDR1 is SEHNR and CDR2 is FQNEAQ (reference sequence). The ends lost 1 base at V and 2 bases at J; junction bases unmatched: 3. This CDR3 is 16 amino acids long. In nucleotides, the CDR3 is TGTGCCAGCAGCTTAGGGGACAGGGAAGGCAATCAGCCCCAGCATTTT. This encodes CASSLGDREGNQPQHF.

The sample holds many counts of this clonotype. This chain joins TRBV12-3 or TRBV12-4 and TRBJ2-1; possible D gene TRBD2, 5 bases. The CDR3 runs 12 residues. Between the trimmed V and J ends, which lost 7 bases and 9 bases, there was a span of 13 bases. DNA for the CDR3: TGTGCCAGCACAGTTACGGGGATTGAGCAGTTCTTC. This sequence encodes CASTVTGIEQFF.

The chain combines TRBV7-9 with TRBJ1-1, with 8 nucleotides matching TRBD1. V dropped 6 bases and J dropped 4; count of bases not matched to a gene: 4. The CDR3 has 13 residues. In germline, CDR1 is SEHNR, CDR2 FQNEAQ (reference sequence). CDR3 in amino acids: CASRDTGGTEAFF. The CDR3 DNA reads TGTGCCAGCAGGGATACAGGGGGCACTGAAGCTTTCTTT.

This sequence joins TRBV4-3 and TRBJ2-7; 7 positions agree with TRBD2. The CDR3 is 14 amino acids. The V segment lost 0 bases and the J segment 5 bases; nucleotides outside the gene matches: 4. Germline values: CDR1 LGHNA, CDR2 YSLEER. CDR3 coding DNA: TGCGCCAGCAGCCAAGATCGGGAGGTTGACGAGCAGTACTTC. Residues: CASSQDREVDEQYF.

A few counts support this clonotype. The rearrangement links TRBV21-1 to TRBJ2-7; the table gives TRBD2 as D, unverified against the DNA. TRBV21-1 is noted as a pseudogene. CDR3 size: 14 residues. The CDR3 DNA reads TGTGCCAGCAATCGTGGGAGGGGGGGCTACGAGCAGTACTTC. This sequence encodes CASNRGRGGYEQYF.

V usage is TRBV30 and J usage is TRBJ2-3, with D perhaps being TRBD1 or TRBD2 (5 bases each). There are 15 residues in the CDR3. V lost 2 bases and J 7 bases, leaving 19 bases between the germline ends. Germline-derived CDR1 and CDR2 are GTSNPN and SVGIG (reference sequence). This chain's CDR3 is CAWSIRLGTGHTQYF. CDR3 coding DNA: TGTGCCTGGAGTATCCGGTTGGGGACCGGGCATACGCAGTATTTT.

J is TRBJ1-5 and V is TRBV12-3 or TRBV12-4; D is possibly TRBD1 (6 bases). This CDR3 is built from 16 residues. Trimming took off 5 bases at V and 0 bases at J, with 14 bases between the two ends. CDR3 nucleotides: TGTGCCAGCAGTGACCGGGACATCGCTAGCAATCAGCCCCAGCATTTT. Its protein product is CASSDRDIASNQPQHF.

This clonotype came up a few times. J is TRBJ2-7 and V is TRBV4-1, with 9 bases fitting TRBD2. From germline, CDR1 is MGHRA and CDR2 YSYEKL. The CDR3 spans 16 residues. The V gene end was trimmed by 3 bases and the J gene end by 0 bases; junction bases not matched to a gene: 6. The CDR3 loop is CASSHRAGGRSYEQYF. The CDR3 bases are TGCGCCAGCAGCCACAGAGCGGGGGGACGCTCCTACGAGCAGTACTTC.

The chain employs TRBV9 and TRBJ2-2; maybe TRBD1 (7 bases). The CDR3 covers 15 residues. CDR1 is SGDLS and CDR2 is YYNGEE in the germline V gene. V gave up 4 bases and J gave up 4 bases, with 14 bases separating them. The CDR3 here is CASSQGGAATGELFF. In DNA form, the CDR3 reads TGTGCCAGCAGCCAGGGGGGCGCCGCCACCGGGGAGCTGTTTTTT.

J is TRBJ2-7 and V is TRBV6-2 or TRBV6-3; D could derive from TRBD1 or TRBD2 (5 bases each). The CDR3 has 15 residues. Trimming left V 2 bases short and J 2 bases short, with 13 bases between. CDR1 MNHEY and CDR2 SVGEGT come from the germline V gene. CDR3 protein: CASSYGASLPYEQYV. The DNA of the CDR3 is TGTGCCAGCAGTTACGGGGCTAGCCTCCCCTACGAGCAGTACGTC.

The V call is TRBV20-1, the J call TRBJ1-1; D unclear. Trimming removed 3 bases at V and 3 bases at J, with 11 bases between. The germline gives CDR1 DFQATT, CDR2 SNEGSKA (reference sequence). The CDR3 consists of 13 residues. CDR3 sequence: CSARAGLDTEAFF. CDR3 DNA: TGCAGTGCTAGGGCCGGCTTGGACACTGAAGCTTTCTTT.

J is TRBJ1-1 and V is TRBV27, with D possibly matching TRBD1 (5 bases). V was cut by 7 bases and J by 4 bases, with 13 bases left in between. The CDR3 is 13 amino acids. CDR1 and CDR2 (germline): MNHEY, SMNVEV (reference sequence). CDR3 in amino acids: CASTRGGGTEAFF. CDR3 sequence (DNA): TGTGCCAGCACTCGGGGGGGAGGCACTGAAGCTTTCTTT.

The CDR3 region is CASSQDLTYEQYV. The DNA for the CDR3 is TGTGCCAGCAGCCAAGATCTCACGTACGAGCAGTACGTC. The V call is TRBV4-2, the J call TRBJ2-7; D call uncertain. CDR3 length: 13 residues. With 0 bases removed from V and 4 bases from J, the gap between germline ends came to 7 bases. The germline CDR1 and CDR2 sequences are LGHNA and YNFKEQ.

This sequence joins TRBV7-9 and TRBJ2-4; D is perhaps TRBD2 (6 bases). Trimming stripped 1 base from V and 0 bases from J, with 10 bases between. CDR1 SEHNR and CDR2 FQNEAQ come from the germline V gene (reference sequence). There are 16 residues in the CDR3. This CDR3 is CASSLEWGLAKNIQYF. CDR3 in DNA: TGTGCCAGCAGCTTAGAGTGGGGACTAGCCAAAAACATTCAGTACTTC.

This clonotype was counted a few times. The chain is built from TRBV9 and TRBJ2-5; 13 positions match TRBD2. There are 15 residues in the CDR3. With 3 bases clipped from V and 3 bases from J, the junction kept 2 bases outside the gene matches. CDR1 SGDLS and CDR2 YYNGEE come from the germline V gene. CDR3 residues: CASSAGTSGKETQYF. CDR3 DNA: TGTGCCAGCAGCGCCGGGACTAGCGGGAAAGAGACCCAGTACTTC.

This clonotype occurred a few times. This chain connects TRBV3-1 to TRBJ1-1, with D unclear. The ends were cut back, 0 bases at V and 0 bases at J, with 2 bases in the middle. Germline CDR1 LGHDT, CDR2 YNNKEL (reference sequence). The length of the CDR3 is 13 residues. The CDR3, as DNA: TGTGCCAGCAGCCAAGAGATGAACACTGAAGCTTTCTTT. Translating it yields CASSQEMNTEAFF.

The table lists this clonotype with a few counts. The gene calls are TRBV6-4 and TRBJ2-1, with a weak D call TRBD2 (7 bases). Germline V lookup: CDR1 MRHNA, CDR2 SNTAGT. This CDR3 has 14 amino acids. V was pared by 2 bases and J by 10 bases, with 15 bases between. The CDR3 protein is CASSDVGGPGEQFF. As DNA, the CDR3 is TGTGCCAGCAGTGACGTGGGGGGGCCCGGAGAGCAGTTCTTC.

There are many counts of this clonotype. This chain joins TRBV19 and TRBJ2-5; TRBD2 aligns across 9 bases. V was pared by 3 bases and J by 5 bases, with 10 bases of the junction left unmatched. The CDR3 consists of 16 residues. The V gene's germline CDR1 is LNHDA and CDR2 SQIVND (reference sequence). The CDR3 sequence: CASSIRSGGPWETQYF. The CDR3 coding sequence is TGTGCCAGTAGTATCCGGAGCGGGGGGCCGTGGGAGACCCAGTACTTC. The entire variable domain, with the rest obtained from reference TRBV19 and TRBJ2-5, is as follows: DGGITQSPKYLFRKEGQNVTLSCEQNLNHDAMYWYRQDPGQGLRLIYYSQIVNDFQKGDIAEGYSVSREKKESFPLTVTSAQKNPTAFYLCASSIRSGGPWETQYFGPGTRLLVL.